The 13 T cell receptor beta chains in this list originate from one sample, sequenced in a study of T-cell reconstitution after alpha-beta-depleted transplantation in children. TCRbeta library preparation incorporated unique molecular identifiers. MiXCR was run by TCRdb on the PCR reads, yielding one entry per CDR3 protein. The sample consists of approximately 400,000 distinct CDR3 sequences, 11% of them appearing once. The material sequenced was PBMCs from the stem cell graft donor, taken from the stem cell graft. These receptors were obtained from a human donor who donated a stem cell graft to a child with acute myeloid leukemia.

V and J are TRBV12-3 or TRBV12-4 and TRBJ1-1; D is possibly TRBD1 (5 bases). V was cut by 6 bases and J by 7 bases, with 21 bases left in between. This CDR3 has 15 amino acids. In DNA form, the CDR3 reads TGTGCCAGCAGCCCCTCAGGGCGTGGGTGGATTGAAGCTTTCTTT. This gives the protein CASSPSGRGWIEAFF.

This clonotype appeared many times. The chain recombines TRBV5-1 with TRBJ2-4; TRBD2 aligns across 9 bases. J lost 0 bases, V lost 0 bases, and 4 bases had no gene match. Germline V gene sequence: CDR1 SGHRS, CDR2 YFSETQ. The CDR3 extends over 17 amino acids. CDR3 sequence (DNA): TGCGCCAGCAGCTTGGGGCTAGCGGGACCAGCCAAAAACATTCAGTACTTC. Translating gives CASSLGLAGPAKNIQYF.

This chain joins TRBV5-6 and TRBJ2-3, with D possibly matching TRBD1 (6 bases). The CDR3 is 14 amino acids. CDR1 is SGHDT and CDR2 is YYEEEE in the germline V gene. V lost 4 bases and J lost 8, with 17 bases in between. The CDR3 DNA follows: TGTGCCAGCAGCATAGTGGACAGTGGTAGTACGCAGTATTTT. It yields the protein CASSIVDSGSTQYF.

This clonotype was observed many times. The chain combines TRBV11-3 with TRBJ2-5, with D unresolved. Germline loops: CDR1 SGHNT, CDR2 YENEEA. This CDR3 contains 14 residues. The V gene lost 0 bases and the J gene lost 1 base, with 6 bases spanning the gap. CDR3 region: CASSLDRSQETQYF. The CDR3 bases are TGTGCCAGCAGCTTAGACAGGAGCCAAGAGACCCAGTACTTC.

This chain joins TRBV25-1 and TRBJ2-7; 11 nucleotides agree with TRBD1. This CDR3 region has 13 residues. V trimming: 10 bases; J trimming: 4 bases; junction bases outside the gene matches: 6. Per the germline V gene, CDR1 is MGHDK and CDR2 is SYGVNS. CDR3 region: CATRGTGGYEQYF. In DNA form, the CDR3 reads TGTGCCACCAGGGGGACAGGGGGATACGAGCAGTACTTC.

The chain couples TRBV5-1 to TRBJ2-1; TRBD2 might be the D (6 bases). Between the trimmed V and J ends, which lost 0 bases and 4 bases, there was a span of 11 bases. CDR1 is SGHRS, CDR2 YFSETQ, per germline. The CDR3 is made up of 15 amino acids. The CDR3 region has the DNA TGCGCCAGCAGCTTGGCGGGAGATGGGTACAATGAGCAGTTCTTC. The encoded protein is CASSLAGDGYNEQFF. The variable domain in full, completed from reference TRBV5-1 and TRBJ2-1, reads KAGVTQTPRYLIKTRGQQVTLSCSPISGHRSVSWYQQTPGQGLQFLFEYFSETQRNKGNFPGRFSGRQFSNSRSEMNVSTLELGDSALYLCASSLAGDGYNEQFFGPGTRLTVL.

The chain employs TRBV5-1 and TRBJ2-2; 10 bases are a match to TRBD1. Germline V gives CDR1 SGHRS, CDR2 YFSETQ. CDR3 size: 16 residues. V lost 4 bases to trimming and J lost 2 bases; unmatched junction nucleotides: 5. The CDR3 DNA follows: TGCGCCAGCAGCCGCCGGACAGGGGGAAACACCGGGGAGCTGTTTTTT. Translating gives CASSRRTGGNTGELFF.

This clonotype was observed a few times. This chain links TRBV7-3 with TRBJ2-3; 7 positions agree with TRBD2. Trimming at V came to 5 bases and at J to 2 bases, leaving 10 bases not matched to a gene. The CDR3 runs to 16 residues. Per the germline V gene, CDR1 is SGHTA and CDR2 is FQGTGA. CDR3: CASSLLASGTTDTQYF. CDR3 in DNA: TGTGCCAGCAGCCTATTAGCGAGCGGGACCACAGATACGCAGTATTTT.

This clonotype was detected only a few times. The chain has TRBV5-1 and TRBJ2-3, with 8 bases aligning to TRBD2. The germline V gene encodes CDR1 SGHRS and CDR2 YFSETQ. V lost 1 base and J lost 6; bases outside the gene matches: 7. The CDR3 totals 15 residues. CDR3 sequence reads: CASSLSERGWDTQYF. In nucleotides, the CDR3 is TGCGCCAGCAGCTTGAGCGAGCGGGGGTGGGATACGCAGTATTTT.

This clonotype was observed at least ten times. The chain recombines TRBV10-3 with TRBJ1-2, with TRBD1 matching 10 bases. The ends lost 10 bases at V and 2 bases at J; junction bases unmatched: 7. CDR3 length equals 14 residues. CDR1 is ENHRY and CDR2 is SYGVKD in the germline V gene. CDR3 sequence reads: CATDPGQGNYGYTF. CDR3 nucleotides: TGTGCCACGGATCCGGGACAGGGGAACTATGGCTACACCTTC.

This chain links TRBV20-1 with TRBJ2-5; 7 positions match TRBD2. The CDR3 length is 13 residues. The V gene's germline CDR1 is DFQATT and CDR2 SNEGSKA (reference sequence). With 5 bases clipped from V and 1 base from J, the junction kept 4 bases outside the gene matches. CDR3 DNA: TGCAGTGCTCTTTCGGGGGGCCAAGAGACCCAGTACTTC. It encodes CSALSGGQETQYF.

This rearrangement joins TRBV20-1 to TRBJ1-3; no reliable D call. With 0 bases removed from V and 0 bases from J, the gap between germline ends came to 6 bases. The CDR3 consists of 14 residues. Germline-derived CDR1 and CDR2 are DFQATT and SNEGSKA (reference sequence). CDR3 coding DNA: TGCAGTGCTAGAGATCCCCTCTCTGGAAACACCATATATTTT. Amino acid sequence: CSARDPLSGNTIYF.

This clonotype was picked up a small number of times. The chain has TRBV7-3 and TRBJ2-5; D remains ambiguous. Germline CDR1 SGHTA, CDR2 FQGTGA. The CDR3 is made up of 13 amino acids. The V and J ends lost 4 bases and 1 base respectively, with 7 bases between them. The CDR3, as DNA: TGTGCCAGCAGCTCGAACTTCCAAGAGACCCAGTACTTC. This translates into CASSSNFQETQYF.